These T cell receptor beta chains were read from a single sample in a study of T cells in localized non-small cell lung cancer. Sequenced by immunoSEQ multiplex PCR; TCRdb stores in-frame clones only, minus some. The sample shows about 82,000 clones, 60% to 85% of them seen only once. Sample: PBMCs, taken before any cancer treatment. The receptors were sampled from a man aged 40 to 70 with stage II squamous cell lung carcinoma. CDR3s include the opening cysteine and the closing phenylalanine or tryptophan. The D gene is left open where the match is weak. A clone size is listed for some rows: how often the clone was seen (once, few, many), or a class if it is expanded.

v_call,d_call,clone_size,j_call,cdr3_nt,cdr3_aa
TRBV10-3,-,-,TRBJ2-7,TGTGCCATCAAGGGAGGAGCCTCTTTCGACGAGCAGTACTTC,CAIKGGASFDEQYF
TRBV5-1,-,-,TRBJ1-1,TGCGCCAGCAGCCTGGCCACGAACACTGAAGCTTTCTTT,CASSLATNTEAFF
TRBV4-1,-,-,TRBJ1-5,TGCGCCAGCAGCCTCTCAGACCGGCGGCCCCAGCATTTT,CASSLSDRRPQHF
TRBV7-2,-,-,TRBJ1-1,TGTGCCAGCAGCGGAGGGGGGGTCCGCACTGAAGCTTTCTTT,CASSGGGVRTEAFF
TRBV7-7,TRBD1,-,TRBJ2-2,TGTGCTAGCAGGTCGGACAGGGAGTACACCGGGGAGCTGTTTTTT,CASRSDREYTGELFF
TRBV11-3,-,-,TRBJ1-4,TGTGCCAGCAGCCCGCCCCCGGGACCACTAGGGACTAATGAAAAACTGTTTTTT,CASSPPPGPLGTNEKLFF
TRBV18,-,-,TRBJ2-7,TGTGCCAGCTCACCGACGAGCAGTTCCTACGAGCAGTACTTC,CASSPTSSSYEQYF
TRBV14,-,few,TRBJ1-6,TGTGCCAGCAGCCAAGGGGGAAGTTCACCCCTCCACTTT,CASSQGGSSPLHF
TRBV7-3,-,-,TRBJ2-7,TGTGCCAGCAGCTTACCCGACGTCTCCTACGAGCAGTACTTC,CASSLPDVSYEQYF
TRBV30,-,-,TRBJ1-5,TGTGCCTGGAGTGCCCCTCGAGGGGTCAGCAATCAGCCCCAGCATTTT,CAWSAPRGVSNQPQHF
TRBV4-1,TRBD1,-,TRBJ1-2,TGCGCCAGCAGCCAAGAAGGGACAGCCTATGGCTACACCTTC,CASSQEGTAYGYTF
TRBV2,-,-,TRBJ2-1,TGTGCCACCTTAGCTCCCCGCGTGCAGTTCTTC,CATLAPRVQFF
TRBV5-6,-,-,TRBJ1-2,TGTGCCAGCAGACGACAGGTAGGAGATGGCTACACCTTC,CASRRQVGDGYTF
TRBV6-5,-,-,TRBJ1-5,TGTGCCAGCAGTACAGGGATACAGCCCCAGCATTTT,CASSTGIQPQHF
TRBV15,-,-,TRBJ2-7,TGTGCCACCAGCAGAATTACCGACTACGAGCAGTACTTC,CATSRITDYEQYF
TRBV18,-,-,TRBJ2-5,TGTGCCAGCTCACCGAACGGACTGGGGGAGACCCAGTACTTC,CASSPNGLGETQYF
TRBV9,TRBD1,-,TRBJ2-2,TGTGCCAGCAGCGCCGGGACAGGGAACACCGGGGAGCTGTTTTTT,CASSAGTGNTGELFF
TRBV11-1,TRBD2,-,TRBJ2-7,TGTGCCAGCAGCCCAATCGGGGGGAAGAGGTACGAGCAGTACTTC,CASSPIGGKRYEQYF
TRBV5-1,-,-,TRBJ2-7,TGCGCCAGCAGCTCCAGGGCGGAGGGTTATGAGCAGTACTTC,CASSSRAEGYEQYF